These 8 T cell receptor beta chains came from one sample sequenced in a study of blood T cell repertoires in COVID-19. Assay: immunoSEQ multiplex PCR; the TCRdb copy retains only in-frame clones and omits some. This table has 80,000 to 100,000 clones, approximately 80% appearing once. What was sequenced was peripheral blood. The receptors were gathered from a woman in her 70s with acute or convalescent COVID-19.

The chain joins TRBV3-1 (or the pseudogene TRBV3-2) to TRBJ1-6; a possible D gene is TRBD1 (5 bases). There are 15 residues in the CDR3. V dropped 4 bases and J dropped 10 bases, with 17 bases sitting between them. In germline, CDR1 is LGHDT, CDR2 YNNKEL (reference sequence). The CDR3 DNA reads as TGTGCCAGCAGCCTCGGAGGGCAGGGCGGCTCACCCCTCCACTTT. It yields the protein CASSLGGQGGSPLHF.

The genes are TRBV18 and TRBJ2-3; D gene unclear. The V end was cut by 2 bases, the J end by 5 bases, with 11 bases between. Germline V gene lookup returns CDR1 KGHSH and CDR2 LQKENI. There are 14 residues in the CDR3. In DNA form, the CDR3 reads TGTGCCAGCTCACCATCGAGGATTGGAGATACGCAGTATTTT. Protein: CASSPSRIGDTQYF.

The chain employs TRBV6-1 and TRBJ2-7, with 10 positions matching TRBD1. This CDR3 contains 16 residues. Germline lookup yields CDR1 MNHNS and CDR2 SASEGT. V shed 2 bases and J 6 bases; nucleotides not matched to a gene: 10. CDR3 in amino acids: CASSEIDRQGAGEQYF. The CDR3 region has the DNA TGTGCCAGCAGTGAAATAGACCGACAGGGGGCGGGCGAGCAGTACTTC.

This chain links TRBV7-9 with TRBJ2-2, with D unclear. From germline, CDR1 is SEHNR and CDR2 FQNEAQ (reference sequence). The length of the CDR3 is 14 residues. V shed 9 bases and J shed 0 bases, with 11 bases lying between them. This CDR3 reads CASTRTANTGELFF. The CDR3 nucleotides are TGTGCCAGTACACGTACAGCGAACACCGGGGAGCTGTTTTTT.

V and J are TRBV5-1 and TRBJ1-2, with D tentatively TRBD1 (6 bases). CDR1 SGHRS and CDR2 YFSETQ come from the germline V gene. The CDR3 extends over 14 amino acids. V was pared by 0 bases and J by 6 bases, with 12 bases between. DNA of the CDR3: TGCGCCAGCAGCTTGGTTAGGCAGGGGCATGGCTACACCTTC. It yields the protein CASSLVRQGHGYTF.

The chain is built from TRBV5-1 and TRBJ2-7, with 7 bases fitting TRBD2. The V segment lost 0 bases and the J segment 2 bases; nucleotides outside the gene matches: 2. There are 14 residues in the CDR3. Looked up from germline, CDR1 is SGHRS and CDR2 is YFSETQ. The CDR3 region has the DNA TGCGCCAGCAGCTTGGAGGGAGGGACCTACGAGCAGTACTTC. The encoded protein is CASSLEGGTYEQYF.

The chain combines TRBV5-5 with TRBJ2-5, with TRBD1 matching 8 bases. Germline lookup yields CDR1 SGHKS and CDR2 YYEKEE (reference sequence). J lost 5 bases, V lost 4 bases, and 7 bases had no gene match. This CDR3 contains 14 residues. The CDR3, as DNA: TGTGCCAGCAGCCCCCGGTGGACAGGGGAGACCCAGTACTTC. Translation: CASSPRWTGETQYF.

This chain links TRBV10-3 with TRBJ2-7; TRBD1 matches 10 bases. CDR3 length equals 14 residues. J lost 0 bases, V lost 4 bases, and 0 bases had no gene match. The germline V gene has CDR1 ENHRY and CDR2 SYGVKD. CDR3 region: CAISGTGGSYEQYF. The CDR3, as DNA: TGTGCCATCAGTGGGACAGGGGGCTCCTACGAGCAGTACTTC.